Presented here are 19 T cell receptor beta chains from one specimen sequenced in a study of control samples from healthy donors and cancer patients (dated by TCRdb to the early 2020s). Libraries came from the immunoSEQ multiplex PCR assay. The immuneACCESS repertoire file appears here via TCRdb, limited to in-frame rearrangements. These files lack a portion of the clones; in checked studies, under half of the deficit traces to unresolved V genes, and the cause of the others is not known. The sample data list roughly 120,000 clones, and roughly 91% of these were observed just once. The ten largest account for 2.3% of the sample. The sequenced sample was blood. These TCRs come from a woman in her 70s in good health.

The gene calls are TRBV7-9 and TRBJ1-6; D unclear. Germline V gene lookup returns CDR1 SEHNR and CDR2 FQNEAQ (reference sequence). The CDR3 runs 13 residues. V lost 2 bases and J 10 bases, leaving 9 bases between the germline ends. The CDR3 DNA follows: TGTGCCAGCAGCTTAAGGCAGGTCTCACCCCTCCACTTT. This encodes CASSLRQVSPLHF.

The chain carries TRBV7-9 and TRBJ1-1, with D hard to call. Trimming removed 5 bases at V and 2 bases at J, with 15 bases between. CDR1 and CDR2 from the germline V gene are SEHNR and FQNEAQ (reference sequence). This CDR3 spans 15 amino acids. CDR3 protein: CASSPDRTLNTEAFF. Written as DNA, the CDR3 is TGTGCCAGCAGCCCCGACCGGACCTTAAACACTGAAGCTTTCTTT.

The V gene is TRBV3-1 (or the pseudogene TRBV3-2), the J gene TRBJ1-2; TRBD1 matches at 10 bases. The junction had 7 bases not matched to a gene; V was cut back by 1 base and J by 8 bases. This CDR3 is built from 15 residues. Germline assignment: CDR1 LGHDT and CDR2 YNNKEL (reference sequence). In nucleotides, the CDR3 is TGTGCCAGCAGCCAAGGGGACAGGGGTGTTCGCGGCTACACCTTC. This translates into CASSQGDRGVRGYTF.

The chain couples TRBV30 to TRBJ1-2, with D unclear. The V gene lost 2 bases and the J gene lost 2 bases, with 9 bases spanning the gap. The CDR3 spans 13 residues. From germline, CDR1 is GTSNPN and CDR2 SVGIG (reference sequence). Here the CDR3 DNA reads TGTGCCTGGAGTACCCACAGAAACTATGGCTACACCTTC. Translating it yields CAWSTHRNYGYTF.

J is TRBJ1-1 and V is TRBV7-3; 9 bases agree with TRBD1. V lost 8 bases to trimming and J lost 2 bases; unmatched junction nucleotides: 9. Germline lookup yields CDR1 SGHTA and CDR2 FQGTGA. The CDR3 totals 15 residues. CDR3 DNA: TGTGCCAGCGGCAGAGGGACAGGGTTAAACACTGAAGCTTTCTTT. Encoded protein: CASGRGTGLNTEAFF.

The genes are TRBV2 and TRBJ2-1, with unresolved D. CDR3 length: 16 amino acids. The V end was cut by 6 bases, the J end by 5 bases, with 20 bases between. Per germline, CDR1 SNHLY and CDR2 FYNNEI. DNA for the CDR3: TGTGCCAGCAGGGCCCTAGGGTTCTATCTCGACAATGAGCAGTTCTTC. Protein sequence: CASRALGFYLDNEQFF.

CDR3 coding DNA: TGTGCCAGCAGGGGGGGGAGCTCCTATAATTCACCCCTCCACTTT. It is translated as CASRGGSSYNSPLHF. The chain links TRBV11-2 to TRBJ1-6; D perhaps matches TRBD1 (5 bases). The length of the CDR3 is 15 residues. V dropped 6 bases and J dropped 0 bases, with 9 bases sitting between them. Germline assignment: CDR1 SGHAT and CDR2 FQNNGV. Variable domain in full (rest from reference TRBV11-2 and TRBJ1-6): EAGVAQSPRYKIIEKRQSVAFWCNPISGHATLYWYQQILGQGPKLLIQFQNNGVVDDSQLPKDRFSAERLKGVDSTLKIQPAKLEDSAVYLCASRGGSSYNSPLHFGNGTRLTVT.

V and J are TRBV5-1 and TRBJ2-3; unclear D gene. Trimming stripped 5 bases from V and 0 bases from J, with 10 bases between. CDR1 SGHRS and CDR2 YFSETQ come from the germline V gene. The CDR3 totals 14 residues. CDR3 region: CASRDPSSTDTQYF. Written as DNA, the CDR3 is TGCGCCAGCAGAGACCCTTCTAGCACAGATACGCAGTATTTT.

The genes are TRBV18 and TRBJ2-2, with D unclear. The germline CDR1 and CDR2 sequences are KGHSH and LQKENI. V was trimmed by 6 bases and J by 4 bases, leaving 6 bases between them. This CDR3 has 12 amino acids. The CDR3 loop is CASSTGTGELFF. In nucleotides, the CDR3 is TGTGCCAGCTCTACGGGCACCGGGGAGCTGTTTTTT.

This chain links TRBV19 with TRBJ1-1; the match to TRBD1 covers 10 bases. CDR1 and CDR2 (germline): LNHDA, SQIVND (reference sequence). This CDR3 region has 16 residues. With 5 bases clipped from V and 4 bases from J, the junction kept 10 bases outside the gene matches. The CDR3 is CASSSLAGQGSTEAFF. Here the CDR3 DNA reads TGTGCCAGTAGTTCCCTAGCGGGACAGGGGAGCACTGAAGCTTTCTTT.

The chain links TRBV18 to TRBJ2-5, with no clear D. This CDR3 is 16 amino acids long. Trimming stripped 0 bases from V and 1 base from J, with 12 bases between. In germline, CDR1 is KGHSH, CDR2 LQKENI. CDR3 DNA: TGTGCCAGCTCACCACCGAATCCCGGGCCCCAAGAGACCCAGTACTTC. It yields the protein CASSPPNPGPQETQYF.

This chain links TRBV4-1 with TRBJ2-7; D gene ambiguous. CDR3 length equals 15 residues. Germline V gene sequence: CDR1 MGHRA, CDR2 YSYEKL. The V gene lost 4 bases and the J gene lost 2 bases, with 15 bases spanning the gap. The DNA of the CDR3 is TGCGCCAGCAGCCGAGAGACACCACAACCCTACGAGCAGTACTTC. Translated, it gives CASSRETPQPYEQYF.

The CDR3 nucleotides are TGTGCCACCAGTGATTTTTCCCGACGAAACACCGGGGAGCTGTTTTTT. It yields the protein CATSDFSRRNTGELFF. The chain recombines TRBV24-1 with TRBJ2-2; D remains ambiguous. Germline loops: CDR1 KGHDR, CDR2 SFDVKD. Deletions cut 1 base from V and 2 bases from J, with 10 bases between. This CDR3 has 16 amino acids.

J is TRBJ1-1 and V is TRBV27; D possibly corresponds to TRBD1 (6 bases). The CDR3 contains 14 residues. V was pared by 8 bases and J by 1 base, with 14 bases between. The germline gives CDR1 MNHEY, CDR2 SMNVEV (reference sequence). Here the CDR3 reads CASRYRAPNTEAFF. The CDR3 coding sequence is TGTGCCAGCCGGTACAGGGCCCCGAACACTGAAGCTTTCTTT.

The chain joins TRBV5-1 to TRBJ2-4; TRBD1 agrees at 11 bases. V lost 0 bases to trimming and J lost 8 bases; unmatched junction nucleotides: 7. Germline V lookup: CDR1 SGHRS, CDR2 YFSETQ. The CDR3 totals 16 residues. The CDR3 region has the DNA TGCGCCAGCAGCTTGGCCCATGGGACAGGGGGGGACATTCAGTACTTC. Protein: CASSLAHGTGGDIQYF.

This rearrangement joins TRBV12-3 or TRBV12-4 to TRBJ1-2; D not certain. The CDR3 is 12 residues long. V dropped 6 bases and J dropped 6 bases, with 11 bases sitting between them. The CDR3 DNA follows: TGTGCCAGCAGGACGGGGAGAGATGGCTACACCTTC. This gives the protein CASRTGRDGYTF.

This sequence joins TRBV9 and TRBJ1-6, with TRBD1 identical over 10 bases. CDR3 size: 13 residues. Trimming removed 5 bases from V and 8 bases from J; junction bases left unmatched: 1. Germline CDR1 reads SGDLS; CDR2 reads YYNGEE. The CDR3 nucleotides are TGTGCCAGCAGTGACAGGGGGCATTCACCCCTCCACTTT. Its translation is CASSDRGHSPLHF.

J is TRBJ1-2 and V is TRBV6-6; no reliable D call. Trimming took off 2 bases at V and 5 bases at J, with 9 bases between the two ends. CDR3 length equals 13 residues. In germline, CDR1 is MNHNY, CDR2 SVGAGI (reference sequence). DNA for the CDR3: TGTGCCAGCAGTTACGGGCAGGCGTATGGCTACACCTTC. Protein sequence: CASSYGQAYGYTF.

V is TRBV7-9 and J is TRBJ1-1, with a possible D match to TRBD1 (6 bases). Trimming pared 1 base from V and 0 bases from J, leaving 9 bases between. This CDR3 region has 15 residues. Germline V lookup: CDR1 SEHNR, CDR2 FQNEAQ (reference sequence). The CDR3 bases are TGTGCCAGCAGCTTAGGCCAGGGGATGAACACTGAAGCTTTCTTT. Amino acids: CASSLGQGMNTEAFF.